Each of the 13 T cell receptor beta chains below was sequenced from the same sample in a study. Via MiXCR, TCRdb re-called the 5' RACE reads, giving one row per CDR3 protein. The data contain some 62,000 distinct CDR3 sequences, about 20% of them singletons. Sequenced: memory CD4+ T cells sorted from a lymph node. Subset defined: memory CD4+ T cells, CD4+CD45RO+CD25-. All receptors derive from a female donor with breast cancer.

The chain combines TRBV10-2 with TRBJ1-6; the D is unclear. The V and J ends lost 0 bases and 7 bases respectively, with 7 bases between them. The CDR3 has 14 amino acids. Germline CDR1 and CDR2: WSHSY and SAAADI. The CDR3 DNA reads TGCGCCAGCAGTGAGTCGAGGGCAAATTCACCCCTCCACTTT. It translates to CASSESRANSPLHF.

The table lists this clonotype with a few counts. The chain employs TRBV6-1 and TRBJ2-1; tentatively, D is TRBD2 (5 bases). The CDR3 has 15 residues. The V and J ends lost 4 bases and 1 base respectively, with 11 bases between them. Germline V lookup: CDR1 MNHNS, CDR2 SASEGT. CDR3 sequence: CASSVDRGSYNEQFF. For the CDR3, the DNA is TGTGCCAGCAGTGTCGACCGAGGGTCCTACAATGAGCAGTTCTTC.

This clonotype has only a few counts. V is TRBV5-1 and J is TRBJ1-4; 7 bases are a match to TRBD1. The CDR3 is 13 amino acids. J lost 4 bases, V lost 7 bases, and 4 bases had no gene match. Germline V gene lookup returns CDR1 SGHRS and CDR2 YFSETQ. The CDR3 nucleotides are TGCGCCAGCTCGGACAGGAGTAATGAAAAACTGTTTTTT. Translated, it gives CASSDRSNEKLFF. The variable domain in full, completed from reference TRBV5-1 and TRBJ1-4, reads KAGVTQTPRYLIKTRGQQVTLSCSPISGHRSVSWYQQTPGQGLQFLFEYFSETQRNKGNFPGRFSGRQFSNSRSEMNVSTLELGDSALYLCASSDRSNEKLFFGSGTQLSVL.

Comments on this clonotype: This sequence may be a read error, since a much larger clone differs from it by one base. V usage is TRBV5-1 and J usage is TRBJ2-7; D is undetermined. Germline V gene lookup returns CDR1 SGHRS and CDR2 YFSETQ. V dropped 3 bases and J dropped 5 bases, with 18 bases sitting between them. This CDR3 is 15 amino acids long. Here the CDR3 reads CASSSGATRADEQYF. DNA of the CDR3: TGCGCCAGCAGCTCCGGAGCCACCCGGGCCGACGAGCAGTACTTC. Together with reference TRBV5-1 and TRBJ2-7, the CDR3 gives the full variable domain: KAGVTQTPRYLIKTRGQQVTLSCSPISGHRSVSWYQQTPGQGLQFLFEYFSETQRNKGNFPGRFSGRQFSNSRSEMNVSTLELGDSALYLCASSSGATRADEQYFGPGTRLTVT.

This clonotype was seen ten or more times. This rearrangement joins TRBV20-1 to TRBJ2-3; 13 nucleotides line up with TRBD2. Germline lookup yields CDR1 DFQATT and CDR2 SNEGSKA (reference sequence). Germline trimming cut 6 bases from V and 1 base from J; bases unmatched to any gene: 7. The CDR3 sequence is 16 residues long. The CDR3 here is CSARTSGSGGTDTQYF. The CDR3 nucleotides read TGCAGTGCCCGGACTAGCGGGAGTGGGGGCACAGATACGCAGTATTTT.

As regards this clonotype: One end of the junction varies from germline; a read error may be responsible. The CDR3 protein is CASSLFSTNSPLHF. CDR3 nucleotides: TGTGCCAGCAGTTTATTTTCTACAAATTCGCCCCTCCACTTT. J is TRBJ1-6 and V is TRBV27; no clear D. From germline, CDR1 is MNHEY and CDR2 SMNVEV (reference sequence). This CDR3 has 14 amino acids.

This chain joins TRBV9 and TRBJ2-4; D tentatively fits TRBD1 or TRBD2 (5 bases each). Germline V CDR1 and CDR2: SGDLS, YYNGEE. The V end lost 4 bases, the J end lost 8 bases, and 16 bases lay between the germline ends. The CDR3 spans 14 residues. CDR3 residues: CASSFGTLGDIQYF. CDR3 in DNA: TGTGCCAGCAGCTTCGGGACCCTTGGGGACATTCAGTACTTC.

This clonotype appeared a few times. This rearrangement joins TRBV7-9 to TRBJ1-5; D remains ambiguous. Germline CDR1 SEHNR, CDR2 FQNEAQ (reference sequence). The CDR3 length is 14 residues. V lost 1 base and J lost 5, with 9 bases in between. This CDR3 reads CASSLEEEDQPQHF. Here the CDR3 DNA reads TGTGCCAGCAGCTTAGAGGAAGAAGATCAGCCCCAGCATTTT. Full variable domain (missing parts from reference TRBV7-9 and TRBJ1-5): DTGVSQNPRHKITKRGQNVTFRCDPISEHNRLYWYRQTLGQGPEFLTYFQNEAQLEKSRLLSDRFSAERPKGSFSTLEIQRTEQGDSAMYLCASSLEEEDQPQHFGDGTRLSIL.

Many counts were recorded for this clonotype. The chain couples TRBV5-1 to TRBJ2-3; 8 positions match TRBD2. CDR1 and CDR2 from the germline V gene are SGHRS and YFSETQ. V trimming: 1 base; J trimming: 5 bases; junction bases outside the gene matches: 3. The CDR3 is 14 amino acids. The CDR3 DNA reads TGCGCCAGCAGCTTGACCCTAGCGGGAGATACGCAGTATTTT. Translation gives CASSLTLAGDTQYF.

This rearrangement joins TRBV7-2 to TRBJ2-7; perhaps TRBD2 as D (6 bases). The CDR3 is 18 residues long. With 4 bases removed from V and 4 bases from J, the gap between germline ends came to 26 bases. Germline V lookup: CDR1 SGHTA, CDR2 FQGNSA. The CDR3 sequence: CASSYRGTGTYFFYEQYF. The CDR3 DNA follows: TGTGCCAGCAGCTACCGTGGGACCGGGACTTATTTCTTTTACGAGCAGTACTTC.

The table lists this clonotype with many counts. The chain combines TRBV7-2 with TRBJ1-6, with D maybe TRBD1 (5 bases). Trimming removed 4 bases at V and 7 bases at J, with 14 bases between. There are 15 residues in the CDR3. The germline CDR1 and CDR2 sequences are SGHTA and FQGNSA. The CDR3: CASSSGTWGNSPLHF. The DNA for the CDR3 is TGTGCCAGCAGCTCGGGGACCTGGGGGAATTCACCCCTCCACTTT.

This rearrangement joins TRBV6-1 to TRBJ2-4; perhaps TRBD2 as D (5 bases). The germline V gene encodes CDR1 MNHNS and CDR2 SASEGT. V shed 1 base and J shed 0 bases, with 10 bases lying between them. This CDR3 has 16 residues. CDR3 sequence reads: CASSEERRIAKNIQYF. DNA for the CDR3: TGTGCCAGCAGTGAAGAAAGGAGGATAGCCAAAAACATTCAGTACTTC.

This clonotype was observed many times. This sequence joins TRBV6-5 and TRBJ2-5; weak D call: TRBD2 (5 bases). The CDR3 has 13 residues. V lost 7 bases and J lost 5, with 14 bases in between. Per germline, CDR1 MNHEY and CDR2 SVGAGI. CDR3 DNA sequence: TGTGCCAGCACCGATACTAGAACCGAGACCCAGTACTTC. Its protein is CASTDTRTETQYF.